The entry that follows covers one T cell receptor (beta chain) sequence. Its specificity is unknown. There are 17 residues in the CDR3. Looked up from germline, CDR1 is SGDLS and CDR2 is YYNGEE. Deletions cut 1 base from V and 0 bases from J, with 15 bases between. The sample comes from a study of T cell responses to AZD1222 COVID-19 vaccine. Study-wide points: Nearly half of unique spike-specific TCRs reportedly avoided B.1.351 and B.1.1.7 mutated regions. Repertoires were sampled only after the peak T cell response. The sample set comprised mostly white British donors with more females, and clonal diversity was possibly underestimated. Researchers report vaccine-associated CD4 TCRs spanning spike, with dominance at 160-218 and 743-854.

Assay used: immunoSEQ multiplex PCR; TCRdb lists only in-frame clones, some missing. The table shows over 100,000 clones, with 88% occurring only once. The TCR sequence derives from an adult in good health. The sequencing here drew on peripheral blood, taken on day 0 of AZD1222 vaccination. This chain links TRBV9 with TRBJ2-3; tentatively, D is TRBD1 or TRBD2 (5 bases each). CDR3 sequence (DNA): TGTGCCAGCAGCGTACCTGTTGGGACCCTAAGCACAGATACGCAGTATTTT. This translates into CASSVPVGTLSTDTQYF.